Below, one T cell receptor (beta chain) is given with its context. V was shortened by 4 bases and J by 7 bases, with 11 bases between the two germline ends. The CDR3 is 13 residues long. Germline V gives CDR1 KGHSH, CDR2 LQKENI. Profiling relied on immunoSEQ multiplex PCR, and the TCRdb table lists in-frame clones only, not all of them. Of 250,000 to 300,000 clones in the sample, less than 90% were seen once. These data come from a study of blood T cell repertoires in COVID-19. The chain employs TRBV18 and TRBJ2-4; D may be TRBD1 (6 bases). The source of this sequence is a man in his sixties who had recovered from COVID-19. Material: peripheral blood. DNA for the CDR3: TGTGCCAGCTCACAGCTACAGGGCAACATTCAGTACTTC. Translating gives CASSQLQGNIQYF.